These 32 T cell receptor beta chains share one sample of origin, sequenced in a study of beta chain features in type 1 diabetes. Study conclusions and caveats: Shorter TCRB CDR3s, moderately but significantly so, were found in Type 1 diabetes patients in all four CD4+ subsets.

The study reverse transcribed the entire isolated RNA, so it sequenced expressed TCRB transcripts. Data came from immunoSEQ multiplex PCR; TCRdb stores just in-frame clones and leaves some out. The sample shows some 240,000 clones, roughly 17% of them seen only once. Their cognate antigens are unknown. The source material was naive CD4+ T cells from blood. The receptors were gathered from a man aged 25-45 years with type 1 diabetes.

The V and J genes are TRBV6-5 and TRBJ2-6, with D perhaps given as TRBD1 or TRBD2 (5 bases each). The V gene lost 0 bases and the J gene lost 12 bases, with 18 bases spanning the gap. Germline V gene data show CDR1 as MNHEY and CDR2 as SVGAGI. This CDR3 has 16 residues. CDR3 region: CASSYSISGASGVLTF. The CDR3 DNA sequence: TGTGCCAGCAGTTACTCGATATCCGGGGCGTCGGGCGTCCTGACTTTC.

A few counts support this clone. CDR3 sequence reads: CSVVISAGGRQPQHF. Here the CDR3 DNA reads TGCAGCGTTGTTATTTCGGCAGGGGGACGGCAGCCCCAGCATTTT. The V call is TRBV29-1, the J call TRBJ1-5; 7 nucleotides match TRBD1. J was trimmed by 7 bases and V by 4 bases; bases with no gene match: 13. Germline V lookup: CDR1 SQVTM, CDR2 ANQGSEA. This CDR3 has 15 residues.

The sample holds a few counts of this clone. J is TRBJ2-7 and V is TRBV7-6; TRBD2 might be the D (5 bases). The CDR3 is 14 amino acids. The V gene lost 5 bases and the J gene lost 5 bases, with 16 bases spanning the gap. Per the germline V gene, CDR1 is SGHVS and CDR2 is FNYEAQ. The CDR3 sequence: CASSPMRAGDEQYF. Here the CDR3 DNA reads TGTGCCAGCAGCCCGATGAGGGCTGGCGACGAGCAGTACTTC.

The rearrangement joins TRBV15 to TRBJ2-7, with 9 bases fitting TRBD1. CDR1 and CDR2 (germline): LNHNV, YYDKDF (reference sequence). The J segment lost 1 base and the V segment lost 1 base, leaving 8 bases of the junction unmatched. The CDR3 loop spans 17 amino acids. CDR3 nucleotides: TGTGCCACCAGCAGAGGCCTGGGGGGACAGGGTTCCTACGAGCAGTACTTC. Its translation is CATSRGLGGQGSYEQYF.

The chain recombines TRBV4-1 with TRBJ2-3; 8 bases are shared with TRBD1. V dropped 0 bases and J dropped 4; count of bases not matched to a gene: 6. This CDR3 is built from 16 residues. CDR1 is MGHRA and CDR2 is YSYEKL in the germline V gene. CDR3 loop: CASSQDSQGAADTQYF. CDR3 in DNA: TGCGCCAGCAGCCAAGATAGTCAGGGGGCCGCAGATACGCAGTATTTT.

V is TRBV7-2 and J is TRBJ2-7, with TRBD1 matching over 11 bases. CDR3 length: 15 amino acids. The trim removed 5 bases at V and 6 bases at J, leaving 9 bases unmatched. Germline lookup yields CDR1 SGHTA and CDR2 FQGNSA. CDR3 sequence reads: CASSLAGTGGREQYF. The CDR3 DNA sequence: TGTGCCAGCAGCCTTGCCGGGACAGGGGGTCGCGAGCAGTACTTC.

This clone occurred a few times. The CDR3 sequence is CASSRDSLYGYTF. The DNA for the CDR3 is TGTGCCAGCAGCCGGGACTCCCTCTATGGCTACACCTTC. The gene calls are TRBV7-2 and TRBJ1-2; D perhaps matches TRBD1 (5 bases). In germline, CDR1 is SGHTA, CDR2 FQGNSA. CDR3 length: 13 residues. V shed 5 bases and J shed 4 bases, with 11 bases lying between them. The full variable domain, rest sourced from reference TRBV7-2 and TRBJ1-2, is GAGVSQSPSNKVTEKGKDVELRCDPISGHTALYWYRQSLGQGLEFLIYFQGNSAPDKSGLPSDRFSAERTGGSVSTLTIQRTQQEDSAVYLCASSRDSLYGYTFGSGTRLTVV.

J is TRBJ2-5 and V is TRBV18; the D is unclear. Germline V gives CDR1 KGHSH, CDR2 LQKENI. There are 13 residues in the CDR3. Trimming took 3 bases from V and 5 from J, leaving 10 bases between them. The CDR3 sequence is CASSPEARETQYF. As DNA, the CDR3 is TGTGCCAGCTCACCGGAAGCGCGGGAGACCCAGTACTTC.

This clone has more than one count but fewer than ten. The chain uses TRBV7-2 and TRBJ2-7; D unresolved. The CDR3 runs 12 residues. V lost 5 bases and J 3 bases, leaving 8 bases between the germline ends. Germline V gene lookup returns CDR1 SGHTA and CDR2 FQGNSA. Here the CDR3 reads CASSLTSYEQYF. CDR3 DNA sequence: TGTGCCAGCAGCCTAACGAGCTACGAGCAGTACTTC.

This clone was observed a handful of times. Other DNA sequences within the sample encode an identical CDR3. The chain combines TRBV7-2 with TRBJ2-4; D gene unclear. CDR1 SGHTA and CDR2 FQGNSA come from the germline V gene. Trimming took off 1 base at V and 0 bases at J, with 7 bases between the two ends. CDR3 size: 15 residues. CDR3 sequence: CASSLGALAKNIQYF. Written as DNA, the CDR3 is TGTGCCAGCAGCTTAGGGGCCCTAGCCAAAAACATTCAGTACTTC. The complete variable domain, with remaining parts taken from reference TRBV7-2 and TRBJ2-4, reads GAGVSQSPSNKVTEKGKDVELRCDPISGHTALYWYRQSLGQGLEFLIYFQGNSAPDKSGLPSDRFSAERTGGSVSTLTIQRTQQEDSAVYLCASSLGALAKNIQYFGAGTRLSVL.

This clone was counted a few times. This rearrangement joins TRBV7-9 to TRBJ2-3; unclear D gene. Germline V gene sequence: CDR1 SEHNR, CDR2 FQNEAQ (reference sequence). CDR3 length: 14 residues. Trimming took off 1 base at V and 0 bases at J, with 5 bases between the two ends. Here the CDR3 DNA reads TGTGCCAGCAGCTTAGAACCTAGCACAGATACGCAGTATTTT. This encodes CASSLEPSTDTQYF.

The CDR3 region has the DNA TGTGCCAGCAGCTTAGGCGCGGAGGAGACCCAGTACTTC. It is translated as CASSLGAEETQYF. The chain carries TRBV7-6 and TRBJ2-5; D remains ambiguous. V lost 1 base, J lost 5 bases, and 8 bases lay in between. This CDR3 has 13 amino acids. Germline V lookup: CDR1 SGHVS, CDR2 FNYEAQ.

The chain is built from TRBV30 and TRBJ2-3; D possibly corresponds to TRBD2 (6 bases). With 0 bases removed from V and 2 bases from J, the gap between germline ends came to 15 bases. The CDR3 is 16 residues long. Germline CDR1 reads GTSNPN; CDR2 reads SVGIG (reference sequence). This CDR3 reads CAWSVRGSQLTDTQYF. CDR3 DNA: TGTGCCTGGAGTGTACGGGGGAGCCAACTCACAGATACGCAGTATTTT.

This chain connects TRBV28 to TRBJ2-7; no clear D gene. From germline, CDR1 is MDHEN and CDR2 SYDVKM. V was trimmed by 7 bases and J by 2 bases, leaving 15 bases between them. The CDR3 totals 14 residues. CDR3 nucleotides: TGTGCCAGCATCCCTCCGGGTGGAACCTACGAGCAGTACTTC. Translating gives CASIPPGGTYEQYF.

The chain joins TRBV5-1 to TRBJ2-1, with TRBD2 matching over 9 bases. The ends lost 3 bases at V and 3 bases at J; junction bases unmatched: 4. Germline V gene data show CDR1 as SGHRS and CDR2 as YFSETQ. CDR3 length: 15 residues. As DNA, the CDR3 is TGCGCCAGCAGCTCGGAGCGGGAGGTCTACAATGAGCAGTTCTTC. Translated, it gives CASSSEREVYNEQFF.

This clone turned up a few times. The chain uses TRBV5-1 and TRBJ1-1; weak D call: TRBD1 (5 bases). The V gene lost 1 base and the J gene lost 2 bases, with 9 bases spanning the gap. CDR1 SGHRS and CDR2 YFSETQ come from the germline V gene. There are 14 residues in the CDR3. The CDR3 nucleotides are TGCGCCAGCAGCTTGTGGCAGGGAAACACTGAAGCTTTCTTT. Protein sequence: CASSLWQGNTEAFF.

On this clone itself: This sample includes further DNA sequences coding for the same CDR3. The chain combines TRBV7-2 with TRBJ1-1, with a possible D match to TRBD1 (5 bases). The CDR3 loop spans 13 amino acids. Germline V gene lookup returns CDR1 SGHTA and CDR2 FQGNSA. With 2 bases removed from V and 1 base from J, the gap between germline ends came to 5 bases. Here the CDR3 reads CASSLQGNTEAFF. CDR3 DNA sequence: TGTGCCAGCAGCTTACAGGGGAACACTGAAGCTTTCTTT.

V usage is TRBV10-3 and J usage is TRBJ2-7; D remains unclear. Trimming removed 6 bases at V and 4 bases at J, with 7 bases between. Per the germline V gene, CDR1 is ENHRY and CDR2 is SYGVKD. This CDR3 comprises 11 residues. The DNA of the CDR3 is TGTGCCATCAGGACACAGTACGAGCAGTACTTC. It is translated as CAIRTQYEQYF.

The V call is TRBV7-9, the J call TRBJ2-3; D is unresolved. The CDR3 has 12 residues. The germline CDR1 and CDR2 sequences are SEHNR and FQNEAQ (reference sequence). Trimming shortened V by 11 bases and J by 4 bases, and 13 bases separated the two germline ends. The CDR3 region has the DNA TGTGCCTCTCTCCGTGGTGCAGATACGCAGTATTTT. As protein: CASLRGADTQYF.

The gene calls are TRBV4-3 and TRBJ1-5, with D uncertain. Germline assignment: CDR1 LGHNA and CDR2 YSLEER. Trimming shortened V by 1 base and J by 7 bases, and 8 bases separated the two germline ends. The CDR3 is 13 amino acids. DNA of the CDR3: TGCGCCAGCAGCCAAGGGCTTTCACAGCCCCAGCATTTT. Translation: CASSQGLSQPQHF.

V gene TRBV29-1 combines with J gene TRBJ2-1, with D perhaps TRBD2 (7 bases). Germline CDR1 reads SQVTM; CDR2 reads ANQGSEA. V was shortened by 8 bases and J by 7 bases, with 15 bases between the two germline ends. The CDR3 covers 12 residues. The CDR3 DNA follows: TGCAGCTCTGGGGGGGCCAGGAATGAGCAGTTCTTC. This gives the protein CSSGGARNEQFF.

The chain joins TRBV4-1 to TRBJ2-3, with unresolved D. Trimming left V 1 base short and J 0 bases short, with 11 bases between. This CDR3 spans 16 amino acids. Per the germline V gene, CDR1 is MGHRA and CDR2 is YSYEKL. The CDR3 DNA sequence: TGCGCCAGCAGCCAAGTTCCGATCTCTAGCACAGATACGCAGTATTTT. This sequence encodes CASSQVPISSTDTQYF.

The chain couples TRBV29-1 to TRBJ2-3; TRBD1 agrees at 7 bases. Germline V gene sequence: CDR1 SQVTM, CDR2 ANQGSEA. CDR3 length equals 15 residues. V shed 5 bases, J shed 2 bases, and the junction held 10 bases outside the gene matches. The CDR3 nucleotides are TGCAGCGTTTCCCAGGGGGTTCCTCCCACAGATACGCAGTATTTT. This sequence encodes CSVSQGVPPTDTQYF.

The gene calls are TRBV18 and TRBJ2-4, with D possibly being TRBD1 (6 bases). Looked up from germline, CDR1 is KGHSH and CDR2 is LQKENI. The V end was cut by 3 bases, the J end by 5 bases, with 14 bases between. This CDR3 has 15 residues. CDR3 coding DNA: TGTGCCAGCTCACCTTCCGGACAGAGTCAAAACATTCAGTACTTC. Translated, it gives CASSPSGQSQNIQYF.

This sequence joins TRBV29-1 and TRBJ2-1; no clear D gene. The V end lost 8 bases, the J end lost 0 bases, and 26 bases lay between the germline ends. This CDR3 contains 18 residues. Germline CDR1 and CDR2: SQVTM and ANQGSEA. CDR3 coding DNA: TGCAGCTCCCAGGCGGTACGCAATTTACCCAGCTCCTACAATGAGCAGTTCTTC. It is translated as CSSQAVRNLPSSYNEQFF.

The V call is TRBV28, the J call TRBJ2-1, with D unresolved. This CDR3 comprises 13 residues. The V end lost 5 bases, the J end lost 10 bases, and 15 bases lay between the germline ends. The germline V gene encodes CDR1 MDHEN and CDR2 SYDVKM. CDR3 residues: CASSPPSMIEQFF. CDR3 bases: TGTGCCAGCAGTCCCCCCTCGATGATCGAGCAGTTCTTC. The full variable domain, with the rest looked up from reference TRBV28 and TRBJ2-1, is DVKVTQSSRYLVKRTGEKVFLECVQDMDHENMFWYRQDPGLGLRLIYFSYDVKMKEKGDIPEGYSVSREKKERFSLILESASTNQTSMYLCASSPPSMIEQFFGPGTRLTVL.

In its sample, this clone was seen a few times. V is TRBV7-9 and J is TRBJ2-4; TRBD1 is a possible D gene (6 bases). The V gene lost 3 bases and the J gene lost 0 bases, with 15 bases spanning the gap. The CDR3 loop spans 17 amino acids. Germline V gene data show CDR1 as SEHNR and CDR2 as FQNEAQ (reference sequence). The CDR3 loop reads CASSFSGDLLAKNIQYF. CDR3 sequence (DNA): TGTGCCAGCAGCTTCTCAGGGGACCTACTAGCCAAAAACATTCAGTACTTC.

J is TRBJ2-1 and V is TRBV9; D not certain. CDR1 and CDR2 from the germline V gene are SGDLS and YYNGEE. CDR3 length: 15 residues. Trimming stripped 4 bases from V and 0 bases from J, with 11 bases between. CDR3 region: CASSISADSYNEQFF. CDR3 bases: TGTGCCAGCAGCATATCGGCGGACTCCTACAATGAGCAGTTCTTC.

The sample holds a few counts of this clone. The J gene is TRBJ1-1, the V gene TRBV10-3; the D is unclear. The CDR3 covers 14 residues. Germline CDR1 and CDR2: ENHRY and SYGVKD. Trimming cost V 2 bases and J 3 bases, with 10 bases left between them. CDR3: CAISEDSVYTEAFF. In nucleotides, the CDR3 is TGTGCCATCAGTGAGGATTCGGTTTACACTGAAGCTTTCTTT.

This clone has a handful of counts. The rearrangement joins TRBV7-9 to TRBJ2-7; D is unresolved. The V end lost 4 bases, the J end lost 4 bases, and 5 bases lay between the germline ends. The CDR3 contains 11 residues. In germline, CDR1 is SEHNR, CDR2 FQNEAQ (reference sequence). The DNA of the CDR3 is TGTGCCAGCAGCTCCGAGTACGAGCAGTACTTC. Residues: CASSSEYEQYF.

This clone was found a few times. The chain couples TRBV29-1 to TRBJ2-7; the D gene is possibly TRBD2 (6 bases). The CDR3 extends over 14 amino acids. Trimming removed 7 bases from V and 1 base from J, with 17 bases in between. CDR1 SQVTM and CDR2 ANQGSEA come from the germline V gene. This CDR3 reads CSGLGLAESYEQYF. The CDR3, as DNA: TGCAGCGGCCTGGGGTTAGCGGAATCCTACGAGCAGTACTTC.

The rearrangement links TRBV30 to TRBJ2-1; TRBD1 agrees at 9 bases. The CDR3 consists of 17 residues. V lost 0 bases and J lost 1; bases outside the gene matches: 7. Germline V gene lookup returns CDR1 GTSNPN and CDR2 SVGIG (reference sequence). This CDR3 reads CAWSVLPGTGSYNEQFF. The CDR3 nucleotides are TGTGCCTGGAGTGTACTCCCCGGGACAGGGTCCTACAATGAGCAGTTCTTC. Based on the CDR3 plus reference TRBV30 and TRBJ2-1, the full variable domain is SQTIHQWPATLVQPVGSPLSLECTVEGTSNPNLYWYRQAAGRGLQLLFYSVGIGQISSEVPQNLSASRPQDRQFILSSKKLLLSDSGFYLCAWSVLPGTGSYNEQFFGPGTRLTVL.